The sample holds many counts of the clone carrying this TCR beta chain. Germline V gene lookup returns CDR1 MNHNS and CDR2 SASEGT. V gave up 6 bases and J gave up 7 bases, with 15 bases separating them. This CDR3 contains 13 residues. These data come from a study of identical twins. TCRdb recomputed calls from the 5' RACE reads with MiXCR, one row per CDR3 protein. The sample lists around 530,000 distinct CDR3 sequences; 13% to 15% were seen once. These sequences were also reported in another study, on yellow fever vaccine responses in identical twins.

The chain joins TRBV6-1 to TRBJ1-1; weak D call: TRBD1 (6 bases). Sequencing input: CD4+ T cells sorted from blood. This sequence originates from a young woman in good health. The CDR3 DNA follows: TGTGCCAGCAGGATACCCGGGACACTTGAAGCTTTCTTT. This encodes CASRIPGTLEAFF.